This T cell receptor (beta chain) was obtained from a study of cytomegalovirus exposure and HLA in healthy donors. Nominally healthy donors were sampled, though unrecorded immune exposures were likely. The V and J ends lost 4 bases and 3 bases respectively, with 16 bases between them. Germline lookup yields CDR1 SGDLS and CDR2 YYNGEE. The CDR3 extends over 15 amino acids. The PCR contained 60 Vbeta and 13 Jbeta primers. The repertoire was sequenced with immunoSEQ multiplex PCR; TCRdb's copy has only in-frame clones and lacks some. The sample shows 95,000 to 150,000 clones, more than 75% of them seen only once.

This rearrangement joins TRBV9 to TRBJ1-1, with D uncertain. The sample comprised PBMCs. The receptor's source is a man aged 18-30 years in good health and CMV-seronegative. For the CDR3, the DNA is TGTGCCAGCAGCAGGATCGGACGGAGGGACACTGAAGCTTTCTTT. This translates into CASSRIGRRDTEAFF. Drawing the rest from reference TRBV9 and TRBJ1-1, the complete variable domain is DSGVTQTPKHLITATGQRVTLRCSPRSGDLSVYWYQQSLDQGLQFLIQYYNGEERAKGNILERFSAQQFPDLHSELNLSSLELGDSALYFCASSRIGRRDTEAFFGQGTRLTVV.